A selection of T cell receptor beta chains follows, all from one sample in a study of shared clonotypes between healthy human individuals. Using immunoSEQ multiplex PCR, the repertoire was profiled, and TCRdb retains in-frame clones only, with some absent. The sample carries roughly 110,000 clones, 55% to 80% recorded once. Sequencing was done on a sample of memory CD8+ T cells sorted from blood. All receptors derive from a woman aged 25 to 39 in good health. Each CDR3 is given with its conserved first and last residue. The D gene is left open where the match is weak. Some rows have no size entry. The others give once, few or many, or a class for an expanded clone.

- TRBJ2-1 TRBV30 - TGTGCCTGGAGTGCCCACGACAATGAGCAGTTCTTC CAWSAHDNEQFF
- TRBJ2-6 TRBV5-1 - TGCGCCAGCAGCAGAGGGGGTGCTGGGGCCAACGTCCTGACTTTC CASSRGGAGANVLTF
- TRBJ2-6 TRBV19 - TGTGCCAGTAGTATAGTTGTCTCTGGGGCCAACGTCCTGACTTTC CASSIVVSGANVLTF
- TRBJ2-7 TRBV7-9 TRBD1 TGTGCCAGCAGCTTCCGGGACAGGGGTGACGAGCAGTACTTC CASSFRDRGDEQYF
- TRBJ2-1 TRBV29-1 TRBD1 TGCAGCGTCGGACAGGACTACAATGAGCAGTTCTTC CSVGQDYNEQFF
few TRBJ1-1 TRBV6-1 - TGTGCCAGCAGTGAAGCGGAGAGCACTGAAGCTTTCTTT CASSEAESTEAFF
- TRBJ1-2 TRBV6-5 TRBD1 TGTGCCAGCAGTTACCCTGGACAGGGGGAGAGTGGCTACACCTTC CASSYPGQGESGYTF
few TRBJ1-5 TRBV13 - TGTGCCAGCAGTTGGGAAAATCAGCCCCAGCATTTT CASSWENQPQHF
- TRBJ2-2 TRBV28 TRBD1 TGTGCCAGCAGCCGTGGACAGGACGTCGGGGAGCTGTTTTTT CASSRGQDVGELFF
many TRBJ2-5 TRBV5-1 - TGCGCCAGCAGCCGTCCCCAAGAGACCCAGTACTTC CASSRPQETQYF
- TRBJ1-5 TRBV19 - TGTGCCAGTAGTATAGTAGGGGGAAACAATCAGCCCCAGCATTTT CASSIVGGNNQPQHF
- TRBJ2-5 TRBV28 - TGTGCCAGCAGTTTATACAGCCAAGAGACCCAGTACTTC CASSLYSQETQYF
once TRBJ2-2 TRBV6-6 - TGTGCCAGCACCCTCATAGGGGGGAACACCGGGGAGCTGTTTTTT CASTLIGGNTGELFF
few TRBJ1-1 TRBV25-1 TRBD1 TGTGCCAGCTCAACAATAGACGGGACAGGGGCGTTGCAAGCTTTCTTT CASSTIDGTGALQAFF
- TRBJ2-2 TRBV2 - TGTGCCAGCAAGGTAGCCCCGAACACCGGGGAGCTGTTTTTT CASKVAPNTGELFF
- TRBJ1-5 TRBV19 - TGTGCCAGTAGTATATGGGGTCCCGAACCCCAGCATTTT CASSIWGPEPQHF
- TRBJ2-7 TRBV28 TRBD2 TGTGCCAGCAGTTTGGGGACTAGCGGCTACGAGCAGTACTTC CASSLGTSGYEQYF
many TRBJ1-1 TRBV18 - TGTGCCAGCTCAGGGCCCGGGATTGAAGCTTTCTTT CASSGPGIEAFF
- TRBJ2-7 TRBV10-3 - TGTGCCAGCAGCTATAGCGAAACCCCCTACGAGCAGTACTTC CASSYSETPYEQYF
- TRBJ2-7 TRBV13 TRBD2 TGTGCCAGCAGCTCGACTAGCGGCTACGAGCAGTACTTC CASSSTSGYEQYF
- TRBJ1-1 TRBV11-3 - TGTGCCAGCAGCTCACAGGGCGGGAACACTGAAGCTTTCTTT CASSSQGGNTEAFF
many TRBJ2-7 TRBV15 TRBD2 TGTGCCACCAGCACCCAGTGGGCTAGCGGGATTCTAAGCGAGCAGTACTTC CATSTQWASGILSEQYF
- TRBJ1-2 TRBV2 - TGTGCCAGCAGTGAGAAGGGTTCGAACTATGGCTACACCTTC CASSEKGSNYGYTF
- TRBJ2-1 TRBV12-5 TRBD1 TGTGCTAGTGGCCAAGGGACAGGGGGAAATTTCAATGAGCAGTTCTTC CASGQGTGGNFNEQFF
- TRBJ1-1 TRBV4-1 - TGCGCCAGCAGCCAAGAGGAGGATCGTGGAGCTTTCTTT CASSQEEDRGAFF
- TRBJ1-1 TRBV28 - TGTGCCAGCAGTTTATTTGGGGGTCTGAACACTGAAGCTTTCTTT CASSLFGGLNTEAFF
- TRBJ2-7 TRBV7-9 TRBD1 TGTGCCAGCAGCTTTTCAGGGGGTAACTACGAGCAGTACTTC CASSFSGGNYEQYF
- TRBJ2-1 TRBV4-2 - TGTGCCAGCAGCCAACACAGCGACTACAATGAGCAGTTCTTC CASSQHSDYNEQFF
- TRBJ1-2 TRBV14 - TGTGCCAGCAGCCAAAGTGGAATCCATGGCTACACCTTC CASSQSGIHGYTF
- TRBJ1-2 TRBV5-1 - TGCGCCAGCAGCTCACAGGGTACCTATGGCTACACCTTC CASSSQGTYGYTF
- TRBJ2-3 TRBV11-2 - TGTGCCAGCAGCTTAGACCACCGGTTGGCAGATACGCAGTATTTT CASSLDHRLADTQYF
- TRBJ2-6 TRBV7-6 - TGTGCCAGCAGCTTATCCTCTGGGGCCAACGTCCTGACTTTC CASSLSSGANVLTF
- TRBJ2-1 TRBV11-2 TRBD2 TGTGCCAGCAGCTTAGGGTTGGGAGCGGGAGGGAATGAGCAGTTCTTC CASSLGLGAGGNEQFF
few TRBJ1-1 TRBV5-1 TRBD1 TGCGCCAGCAGCCAAATCCGGGACAGCTTGAACACTGAAGCTTTCTTT CASSQIRDSLNTEAFF
many TRBJ2-1 TRBV4-2 TRBD2 TGTGCCAGCAGCCTGGCTAGCGGCGACAATGAGCAGTTCTTC CASSLASGDNEQFF
few TRBJ2-2 TRBV25-1 TRBD2 TGTGCCAGCAGCTCCGGGACTAGCACCGGGGAGCTGTTTTTT CASSSGTSTGELFF
- TRBJ2-7 TRBV5-6 - TGTGCCAGCAGCTTGGTTGCGAACTACGAGCAGTACTTC CASSLVANYEQYF
- TRBJ2-1 TRBV4-1 TRBD2 TGCGCCAGCAGCCATGGGACGAGCGGGAGCTCCTACAATGAGCAGTTCTTC CASSHGTSGSSYNEQFF
- TRBJ1-1 TRBV5-4 - TGTGCCAGCAGCCCTCCGGGCACTGAAGCTTTCTTT CASSPPGTEAFF
few TRBJ2-4 TRBV27 - TGTGCCAGCAGTTTCAGAGGGGGTTTTGGAAACATTCAGTACTTC CASSFRGGFGNIQYF
- TRBJ1-1 TRBV28 - TGTGCCAGCAGCCGGGCCGTCACTGAAGCTTTCTTT CASSRAVTEAFF
- TRBJ2-7 TRBV13 TRBD1 TGTGCCAGCAGCTTAGAAGGGACAGGGACCTACGAGCAGTACTTC CASSLEGTGTYEQYF
- TRBJ2-1 TRBV15 TRBD2 TGTGCCACCAGCAGAGGTAGTGGGACTAGCGGGAGCTTCAATGAGCAGTTCTTC CATSRGSGTSGSFNEQFF
- TRBJ2-7 TRBV7-6 - TGTGCCAGCAGCTTAGATTCGGTAGAGCAGTACTTC CASSLDSVEQYF
- TRBJ2-7 TRBV2 TRBD2 TGTGCCAGCAGTTCCGGGGGGGTCAACGAGCAGTACTTC CASSSGGVNEQYF
- TRBJ2-6 TRBV2 - TGTGCCAGCAGTGAGGTCCCCTTCTCTGGGGCCAACGTCCTGACTTTC CASSEVPFSGANVLTF
few TRBJ1-5 TRBV5-4 - TGTGCCAGCAGGAAATGGGGGAGTGGTCAGCCCCAGCATTTT CASRKWGSGQPQHF
- TRBJ2-1 TRBV7-9 TRBD2 TGTGCCAGCAGCGGGACTAGCGGGGACAATGAGCAGTTCTTC CASSGTSGDNEQFF
many TRBJ2-7 TRBV6-5 - TGTGCCAGCAGTTTTTTGTCCTCTCTACCCTACGAGCAGTACTTC CASSFLSSLPYEQYF
few TRBJ2-5 TRBV11-2 TRBD2 TGTGCCAGCAGCTACGTAGCGGGAGAGGTTGAGACCCAGTACTTC CASSYVAGEVETQYF
once TRBJ2-3 TRBV7-3 TRBD1 TGTGCCAGCAGCGAAAAGGACAGGGGTACAGATACGCAGTATTTT CASSEKDRGTDTQYF
- TRBJ1-2 TRBV4-1 TRBD1 TGCGCCAGCAGCCAAGATAATTGGGACAGGGTCTTCCTCTATGGCTACACCTTC CASSQDNWDRVFLYGYTF
- TRBJ2-1 TRBV9 TRBD2 TGTGCCAGCACCTCCCGCCGGGAGGATTACGGAGATGAGCAGTTCTTC CASTSRREDYGDEQFF
few TRBJ2-7 TRBV28 - TGTGCCAGCAGCCCCTACCCGGCAGAGACCTACGAGCAGTACTTC CASSPYPAETYEQYF
- TRBJ2-7 TRBV7-6 TRBD1 TGTGCCAGCAGCTCCCGGGACAGGGTTTACGAGCAGTACTTC CASSSRDRVYEQYF